This T cell receptor beta chain is drawn from a study of CD8+CD57+ T cells in acquired aplastic anemia. Germline V CDR1 and CDR2: KGHSH, LQKENI. The V and J ends lost 6 bases and 6 bases respectively, with 8 bases between them. The CDR3 sequence is 12 residues long. Turning to this clonotype: Its antigen is not identified.

The study, taken as a whole, reports: The CD8+ Simpson's diversity of patients and controls was not significantly different.

TCR beta VDJ combinations and CDR3 sequences were profiled from genomic DNA. TCRdb used MiXCR to reprocess the reads, holding one entry per CDR3 protein. Among about 150,000 distinct CDR3 sequences listed, around two fifths were seen once. Source material: sorted CD4+, CD8+, or CD8+CD57+ T cells (not recorded which) from PBMCs. The chain employs TRBV18 and TRBJ1-4; D is possibly TRBD1 (5 bases). The clonotype originates from a human donor in good health, serving as a control. CDR3 loop: CASSRQHEKLFF. The DNA for the CDR3 is TGTGCCAGCTCGCGACAGCATGAAAAACTGTTTTTT.